These 11 T cell receptor beta chains share one sample of origin, sequenced in a study of shared clonotypes between healthy human individuals. CD8 cells regarded as naive lacked CD45RO, were positively chosen for CCR7, and omitted terminally differentiated effector memory CD45RA+ cells. Data came from immunoSEQ multiplex PCR; TCRdb stores just in-frame clones and leaves some out. The sample yields about 2.2 million clones, 90% to 95% seen once. The specimen sequenced was naive CD8+ T cells from PBMCs. The receptors were gathered from a man younger than 35 in good health. Some clones in this sample may be carry-over from other donors' samples.

The chain recombines TRBV5-6 with TRBJ2-2, with D perhaps assigned TRBD1 or TRBD2 (6 bases each). Trimming removed 4 bases at V and 1 base at J, with 14 bases between. Germline values: CDR1 SGHDT, CDR2 YYEEEE. This CDR3 has 16 amino acids. The CDR3 DNA follows: TGTGCCAGCAGCCCGGAGGGACACCTGAACACCGGGGAGCTGTTTTTT. Its translation: CASSPEGHLNTGELFF.

This chain links TRBV5-4 with TRBJ2-1; 7 bases are shared with TRBD2. Germline trimming cut 2 bases from V and 4 bases from J; bases unmatched to any gene: 9. The germline gives CDR1 SGHNT, CDR2 YYREEE (reference sequence). The CDR3 loop spans 16 amino acids. Here the CDR3 DNA reads TGTGCCAGCAGCTTCGAAGGCCTAGCGGTATACAATGAGCAGTTCTTC. Protein product: CASSFEGLAVYNEQFF.

V is TRBV9 and J is TRBJ2-2; 12 bases agree with TRBD2. There are 16 residues in the CDR3. J gave up 3 bases and V 4 bases, and 4 bases lay outside the gene matches. CDR1 and CDR2 (germline): SGDLS, YYNGEE. CDR3 amino acids: CASSLRLAGDTGELFF. The CDR3 bases are TGTGCCAGCAGCCTAAGACTAGCGGGGGACACCGGGGAGCTGTTTTTT.

The V and J genes are TRBV6-1 and TRBJ2-7; D gene ambiguous. With 3 bases removed from V and 5 bases from J, the gap between germline ends came to 17 bases. The CDR3 covers 15 residues. CDR1 and CDR2 from the germline V gene are MNHNS and SASEGT. In DNA form, the CDR3 reads TGTGCCAGCAGTGACCGGACGCGGACCACCCACGAGCAGTACTTC. The encoded protein is CASSDRTRTTHEQYF.

The rearrangement links TRBV14 to TRBJ1-2; TRBD1 matches at 8 bases. The CDR3 covers 14 residues. Trimming cost V 5 bases and J 3 bases; bases outside gene matches: 5. Germline lookup yields CDR1 SGHDN and CDR2 FVKESK. CDR3 DNA: TGTGCCAGCAGCGGGGACAGGTCCTACTATGGCTACACCTTC. It yields the protein CASSGDRSYYGYTF. Full variable domain (rest looked up from reference TRBV14 and TRBJ1-2): EAGVTQFPSHSVIEKGQTVTLRCDPISGHDNLYWYRRVMGKEIKFLLHFVKESKQDESGMPNNRFLAERTGGTYSTLKVQPAELEDSGVYFCASSGDRSYYGYTFGSGTRLTVV.

The V and J genes are TRBV28 and TRBJ2-7, with D tentatively TRBD1 or TRBD2 (5 bases each). CDR1 is MDHEN, CDR2 SYDVKM, per germline. This CDR3 comprises 15 residues. Trimming left V 6 bases short and J 3 bases short, with 18 bases between. The CDR3 DNA reads as TGTGCCAGCAGCATAGTGGCAGGGAGAAACTACGAGCAGTACTTC. It yields the protein CASSIVAGRNYEQYF.

This sequence joins TRBV27 and TRBJ2-1; 14 bases match TRBD2. Germline V gives CDR1 MNHEY, CDR2 SMNVEV (reference sequence). J gave up 8 bases and V 5 bases, and 5 bases lay outside the gene matches. The CDR3 sequence is 15 residues long. CDR3 sequence reads: CASSPSGLAGDEQFF. The CDR3 DNA sequence: TGTGCCAGCAGTCCGTCGGGACTAGCGGGAGATGAGCAGTTCTTC.

The chain employs TRBV29-1 and TRBJ2-3; possibly TRBD2 for D (6 bases). CDR1 is SQVTM, CDR2 ANQGSEA, per germline. The CDR3 has 16 residues. V lost 0 bases to trimming and J lost 0 bases, with 13 bases between them. The CDR3 DNA follows: TGCAGCGTTGAAGAGCTCGGCGGGACTAGCACAGATACGCAGTATTTT. Its protein is CSVEELGGTSTDTQYF.

The chain couples TRBV5-5 to TRBJ2-7; unclear D gene. The germline V and J ends were trimmed by 4 bases and 6 bases, with 11 bases remaining between them. Germline V gene lookup returns CDR1 SGHKS and CDR2 YYEKEE (reference sequence). The CDR3 sequence is 12 residues long. This CDR3 reads CASSGSGGEQYF. The CDR3 DNA reads as TGTGCCAGCAGCGGGTCCGGCGGCGAGCAGTACTTC.

The genes are TRBV28 and TRBJ2-7; D is unclear. Looked up from germline, CDR1 is MDHEN and CDR2 is SYDVKM. Trimming cost V 6 bases and J 3 bases, with 21 bases left between them. The CDR3 is made up of 16 amino acids. The CDR3 DNA reads as TGTGCCAGCAGCTACCACTCCATGAGGTTAGACTACGAGCAGTACTTC. Amino acid sequence: CASSYHSMRLDYEQYF.

J is TRBJ2-1 and V is TRBV5-3; 8 bases are shared with TRBD1. TRBV5-3 is filed as an ORF, its function uncertain. Unmatched junction bases numbered 9, after V lost 4 bases and J lost 0 bases. This CDR3 is built from 17 residues. The CDR3 loop reads CARSGAGGKSSYNEQFF. The DNA for the CDR3 is TGTGCCAGAAGCGGCGCAGGGGGCAAGAGCTCCTACAATGAGCAGTTCTTC.